This T cell receptor (beta chain) was identified during a study of OX40 agonist ivuxolimab in advanced cancers. Profiling relied on immunoSEQ multiplex PCR, and the TCRdb table lists in-frame clones only, not all of them. The table records approximately 70,000 clones, 88% of them present only once. In germline, CDR1 is SNHLY, CDR2 FYNNEI. The CDR3 consists of 13 residues. V gave up 7 bases and J gave up 6 bases, with 15 bases separating them. This chain uses TRBV2 with TRBJ1-2, with D possibly TRBD1 on 6 matching bases. The sequencing here drew on CD4+ or CD8+ T cells sorted from blood, taken in a trial of the OX40 agonist ivuxolimab. The clonotype comes from an adult with an advanced solid tumor such as melanoma, head and neck, liver or kidney cancer. The CDR3 DNA reads as TGTGCCAGCATCTTAACAGGACAGAATGGCTACACCTTC. This gives the protein CASILTGQNGYTF.